The TCR beta chain under discussion was sequenced for a study of a mutant IDH1 vaccine in newly diagnosed glioma. Overall study: Among treated patients, around 62% were male and around 40% female, and mean age was approximately 40 years. Earlier care involved radiotherapy, temozolomide, or both, and the majority received both.

Per germline, CDR1 SGHTS and CDR2 YDEGEE. CDR3 length: 18 amino acids. With 4 bases clipped from V and 4 bases from J, the junction kept 18 bases outside the gene matches. As concerns this clone: Its target is not known.

The assay was immunoSEQ multiplex PCR, and TCRdb's table has in-frame clones only and misses some. In the table there are more than 20,000 clones, around 85% of which are singletons. Described time point: baseline, week 1 (first vaccination visit). The treatment here: pre-vaccination baseline after standard-of-care therapy. There were new WHO grade 3 or 4 astrocytomas in the donors, and these were IDH1-mutant and ATRX-lost. Points from the study as a whole: Vaccine-induced immune responses occurred in more than 80% of patients.

This clonotype was sampled from a man aged 40-49 years with glioma. The starting material was PBMCs, obtained from a glioma patient treated with radiotherapy, temozolomide or both. This chain joins TRBV5-8 and TRBJ2-7, with TRBD1 matching 9 bases. CDR3 bases: TGTGCCAGCAGCGCCTGGACAGGGGATCTCCTTGCCCCTTACGAGCAGTACTTC. Translating it yields CASSAWTGDLLAPYEQYF.